This T cell receptor beta chain was recovered during a study of shared clonotypes between healthy human individuals. Findings of the study overall: Four donors shared approximately 5% of their naive CD4 clonotypes. Generation probability values for non-shared clonotypes were lower than those for clonotypes shared by all four donors.

Comments on this clone: Its antigen is still unknown.

V was trimmed by 3 bases and J by 7 bases, leaving 16 bases between them. The germline V gene encodes CDR1 MNHEY and CDR2 SMNVEV (reference sequence). This CDR3 has 15 amino acids. Positively selected for CCR7, the CD45RO-negative cells used as naive CD8 cells excluded terminally differentiated effector memory CD45RA+ cells. Donors, healthy HIV-negative adults, lacked recent acute infections or vaccinations. Every immunoSEQ plate was one replicate of a subset's evenly spread DNA. The assay was immunoSEQ multiplex PCR, and TCRdb's table has in-frame clones only and misses some. This sample has about 2.1 million clones, with 80% to 95% found just once.

The chain is built from TRBV27 and TRBJ2-1, with D possibly being TRBD2 (6 bases). Sequences were obtained from naive CD8+ T cells from PBMCs. This TCR was sampled from a man between 18 and 35 years old in good health. Some clones in this sample may be carry-over from other donors' samples. The CDR3: CASSLWAAAGNEQFF. The CDR3 region has the DNA TGTGCCAGCAGTTTGTGGGCAGCCGCGGGAAATGAGCAGTTCTTC.